A selection of T cell receptor beta chains follows, all from one sample in a study of T cell responses to AZD1222 COVID-19 vaccine. Only in-frame clones appear in the TCRdb table, and some are missing; sequencing was by immunoSEQ multiplex PCR. The profile covers 130,000 to 150,000 clones, with around nine tenths appearing a single time and roughly 3.6% taken by the ten largest. Sequencing used peripheral blood, obtained on day 0 of AZD1222 vaccination. These receptors all come from an adult in good health. CDR3s include the opening cysteine and the closing phenylalanine or tryptophan. D genes are given only for firm matches. Size is stated for part of the rows, as once, few or many counts, or as a class when the clone is expanded.

d_call	v_call	j_call	clone_size	cdr3_nt	cdr3_aa
-	TRBV24-1	TRBJ2-2	-	TGTGCCACCAGTGATTTGCGGGGCGGATCGACGAACACCGGGGAGCTGTTTTTT	CATSDLRGGSTNTGELFF
-	TRBV28	TRBJ1-6	-	TGTGCCAGCAGTCCTGACCGGGACCCAGGTCCTTTTGATTCACCCCTCCACTTT	CASSPDRDPGPFDSPLHF
-	TRBV20-1	TRBJ2-1	-	TGCAGTGCTGAGGGAGCGGGCAAGTTCTTC	CSAEGAGKFF
-	TRBV7-9	TRBJ2-5	-	TGTGCCAGCAGCTTACCGGAGGGAGGAGAGACCCAGTACTTC	CASSLPEGGETQYF
-	TRBV19	TRBJ2-1	-	TGTGCCAGTAGCTACACCCGGGAGTTCCCGCTAGGTGAGCAGTTCTTC	CASSYTREFPLGEQFF
-	TRBV19	TRBJ1-3	-	TGTGCCAGTAGTATAGGTGCACTTGGAAACACCATATATTTT	CASSIGALGNTIYF
-	TRBV11-3	TRBJ1-2	-	TGTGCCAGCAGACGGGATACGGGAGGCTACACCTTC	CASRRDTGGYTF
-	TRBV7-9	TRBJ1-5	few	TGTGCCAGCAGCTTAGAGGGGAGCAATCAGCCCCAGCATTTT	CASSLEGSNQPQHF
-	TRBV2	TRBJ2-7	few	TGTGCCAGCAAGGGAACTAACTCCTACGAGCAGTACTTC	CASKGTNSYEQYF
TRBD1	TRBV5-5	TRBJ1-2	-	TGTGCCAGCAGCCGAACTTCACAGACAGGGCCATGGTATGGCTACACCTTC	CASSRTSQTGPWYGYTF
-	TRBV6-5	TRBJ2-7	-	TGTGCCACTTGCCCCCCCGGGACGGGCTACGAGCAGTACTTC	CATCPPGTGYEQYF
-	TRBV2	TRBJ2-1	-	TGTGCCAGCTCTTGGGACTTATCCTACAATGAGCAGTTCTTC	CASSWDLSYNEQFF
-	TRBV30	TRBJ2-3	-	TGTGCCTGGAGTGGGGAGGTTAGCACAGATACGCAGTATTTT	CAWSGEVSTDTQYF
-	TRBV23-1	TRBJ2-2	-	TGCGCCAGCAGAGTACGAACGAACACCGGGGAGCTGTTTTTT	CASRVRTNTGELFF
-	TRBV19	TRBJ2-7	-	TGTGCCAGTAGTCTCCGCCCAGGGCCCTCCTACGAGCAGTACTTC	CASSLRPGPSYEQYF
-	TRBV19	TRBJ1-4	-	TGTGCCAGTAGCGAATACAGGGATAATGAAAAACTGTTTTTT	CASSEYRDNEKLFF
TRBD1	TRBV5-1	TRBJ1-1	-	TGCGCCAGCAGCTATGGACAGGGGGCAGGGACTGAAGCTTTCTTT	CASSYGQGAGTEAFF
-	TRBV7-2	TRBJ1-4	-	TGTGCCAGCAGAGTAACGGGAGGGGCTAATGAAAAACTGTTTTTT	CASRVTGGANEKLFF
TRBD1	TRBV18	TRBJ1-1	-	TGTGCCAGCTCACCGTTGGGACAGACGGGAACTGAAGCTTTCTTT	CASSPLGQTGTEAFF
-	TRBV6-5	TRBJ1-2	-	TGTGCCAGCAGTTACCGCGGGATTTTTAACTATGGCTACACCTTC	CASSYRGIFNYGYTF
-	TRBV7-2	TRBJ2-7	-	TGTGCCAGCAGCTCCTACGAGCAGTACTTC	CASSSYEQYF
TRBD2	TRBV29-1	TRBJ2-5	-	TGCAGCCATACTAGCGGGGCAGAGACCCAGTACTTC	CSHTSGAETQYF
-	TRBV10-1	TRBJ2-5	-	TGCGCCAGCAGTGAGTCTTTAAGTAAACAAGAGACCCAGTACTTC	CASSESLSKQETQYF
-	TRBV9	TRBJ2-1	once	TGTGCCAGCAGCCCCCGAGAGTTACCCGGGGCCTACAATGAGCAGTTCTTC	CASSPRELPGAYNEQFF
TRBD2	TRBV5-4	TRBJ2-1	-	TGTGCCAGCAGTATACGGGGGGGTGGGAATGAGCAGTTCTTC	CASSIRGGGNEQFF
-	TRBV6-5	TRBJ1-1	once	TGTGCCAGCGGAGTGGGATACACTGAAGCTTTCTTT	CASGVGYTEAFF
-	TRBV9	TRBJ1-2	-	TGTGCCAGCAGCGTAGCAGGGCCAAACTATGGCTACACCTTC	CASSVAGPNYGYTF
-	TRBV12-5	TRBJ1-2	-	TGTGCTAGTGGTTTGGTACCAGCAGGAACCTATGGCTACACCTTC	CASGLVPAGTYGYTF
-	TRBV11-3	TRBJ1-1	once	TGTGCCAGCAGCACCCGGAACACTGAAGCTTTCTTT	CASSTRNTEAFF
-	TRBV10-1	TRBJ1-1	-	TGCGCCAGCAACCCGGGAGTCCGGGACACTGAAGCTTTCTTT	CASNPGVRDTEAFF
-	TRBV25-1	TRBJ2-1	-	TGTGCCAGCAGTCAGGGCTCTCGTCTTTACAATGAGCAGTTCTTC	CASSQGSRLYNEQFF
TRBD1	TRBV19	TRBJ1-5	-	TGTGCCAGTAGTGTGGGGGCAGGGGGGGAGCAGCCCCAGCATTTT	CASSVGAGGEQPQHF
-	TRBV5-4	TRBJ2-5	-	TGTGCCAGCAGCTCCCAACGGCAACAGGGTGGAGAGACCCAGTACTTC	CASSSQRQQGGETQYF
-	TRBV27	TRBJ2-1	-	TGTGCCAGCAGTTGGGGGGACAGCTACAATGAGCAGTTCTTC	CASSWGDSYNEQFF
-	TRBV3-1/TRBV3-2	TRBJ2-5	once	TGTGCCAGCAGCCAAGAGCGGCAGGGGATACGGGAGACCCAGTACTTC	CASSQERQGIRETQYF
-	TRBV14	TRBJ1-2	-	TGTGCCAGCAGCCAGGGGGACGGAGCTTATGGCTACACCTTC	CASSQGDGAYGYTF
-	TRBV5-6	TRBJ1-2	once	TGTGCCAGCAGCCCAGGACAGTCCGGCTACACCTTC	CASSPGQSGYTF
TRBD1	TRBV20-1	TRBJ1-2	-	TGCAGTGCTGACCGGGACAGCAGGCTCACCTTC	CSADRDSRLTF
TRBD2	TRBV6-4	TRBJ2-1	-	TGTGCCAGCAGTCATAGCGGGAGGGAGGTGGATGAGCAGTTCTTC	CASSHSGREVDEQFF
TRBD1	TRBV30	TRBJ1-6	-	TGTGCCTGGGGGGGACAGGGATCACCCCTCCACTTT	CAWGGQGSPLHF
TRBD1	TRBV2	TRBJ1-5	few	TGTGCCAGCAGTGAAGTGAGGGGGCGGGCTAGCAATCAGCCCCAGCATTTT	CASSEVRGRASNQPQHF
-	TRBV7-2	TRBJ2-2	-	TGTGCCAGCAGCCCCGGTAGCGGCCCCGGGGAGCTGTTTTTT	CASSPGSGPGELFF
TRBD1	TRBV30	TRBJ1-1	-	TGTGCCTGGAGTTTCCGGGACAGGGGGCTGGTTATTTATATGAGGACTGAAGCTTTCTTT	CAWSFRDRGLVIYMRTEAFF
-	TRBV4-3	TRBJ2-1	-	TGCGCCAGCAGCCTCCGGCGGTACAATGAGCAGTTCTTC	CASSLRRYNEQFF
-	TRBV7-2	TRBJ1-1	-	TGTGCCAGCAGATCCACCACGGGGAACACTGAAGCTTTCTTT	CASRSTTGNTEAFF
-	TRBV30	TRBJ1-2	-	TGTGCCTGGAAGCGAGTTAACGGCTACACCTTC	CAWKRVNGYTF
-	TRBV6-4	TRBJ2-3	-	TGTGCCAGCAGTGACTCCTCTGAGGGTGGTACGCAGTATTTT	CASSDSSEGGTQYF
-	TRBV2	TRBJ2-2	-	TGTGCCAGCAGTGGAGGGCCCGGGGGGCGCGGTGGGGAGCTGTTTTTT	CASSGGPGGRGGELFF